One T cell receptor (beta chain) is described in this entry. The data are from a study of OX40 agonist ivuxolimab in advanced cancers. Study context: The mean age was roughly 60 years, ranging from 23 to 79, with 80% to 85% of participants male. Prior anti-PD-1, anti-PD-L1 or anti-CTLA-4 therapy was allowed; roughly 40% had some.

This CDR3 contains 16 residues. Trimming removed 5 bases from V and 5 bases from J; junction bases left unmatched: 9. Germline V gene data show CDR1 as SEHNR and CDR2 as FQNEAQ (reference sequence). Clones were sequenced by immunoSEQ multiplex PCR, and TCRdb holds only the in-frame ones, with some missing. Of 30,000 to 35,000 clones listed, 88% were seen once; the top ten hold 38%. The sampling schedule covered blood at baseline, cycle 4 day 1, and cycle 7 day 1. V is TRBV7-9 and J is TRBJ1-5; TRBD1 aligns across 10 bases. This specimen was CD4+ or CD8+ T cells sorted from blood, taken in a trial of the OX40 agonist ivuxolimab. This clonotype was sampled from an adult with an advanced solid tumor such as melanoma, head and neck, liver or kidney cancer. Here the CDR3 DNA reads TGTGCCAGCAGCCCCCCAGGACAGGGGGTAGATCAGCCCCAGCATTTT. It specifies CASSPPGQGVDQPQHF.